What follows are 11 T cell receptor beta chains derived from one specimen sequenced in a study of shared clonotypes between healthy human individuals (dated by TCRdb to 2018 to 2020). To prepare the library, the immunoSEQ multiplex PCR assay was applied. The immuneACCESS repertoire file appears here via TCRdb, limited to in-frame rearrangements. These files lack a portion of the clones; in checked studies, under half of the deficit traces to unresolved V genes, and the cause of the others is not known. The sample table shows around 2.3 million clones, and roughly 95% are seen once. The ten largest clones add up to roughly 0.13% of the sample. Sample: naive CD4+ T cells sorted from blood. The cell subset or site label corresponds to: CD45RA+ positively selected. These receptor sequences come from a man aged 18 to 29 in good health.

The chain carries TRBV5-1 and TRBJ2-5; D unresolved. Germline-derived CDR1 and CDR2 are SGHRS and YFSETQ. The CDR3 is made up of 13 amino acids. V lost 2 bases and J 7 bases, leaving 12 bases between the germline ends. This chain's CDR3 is CASSLGEGTTQYF. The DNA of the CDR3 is TGCGCCAGCAGCTTAGGAGAAGGCACGACCCAGTACTTC.

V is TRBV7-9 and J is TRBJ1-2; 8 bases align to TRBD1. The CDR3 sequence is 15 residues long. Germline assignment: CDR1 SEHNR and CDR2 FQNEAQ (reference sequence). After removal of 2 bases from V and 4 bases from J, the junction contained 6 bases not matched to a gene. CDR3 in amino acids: CASSLTGQDIYGYTF. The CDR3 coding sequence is TGTGCCAGCAGCTTAACGGGACAGGATATCTATGGCTACACCTTC.

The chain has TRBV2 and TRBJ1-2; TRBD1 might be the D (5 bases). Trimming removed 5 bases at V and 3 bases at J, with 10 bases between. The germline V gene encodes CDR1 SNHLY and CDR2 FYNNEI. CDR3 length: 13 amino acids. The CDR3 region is CASSQGTDYGYTF. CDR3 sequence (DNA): TGTGCCAGCAGTCAAGGGACCGACTATGGCTACACCTTC.

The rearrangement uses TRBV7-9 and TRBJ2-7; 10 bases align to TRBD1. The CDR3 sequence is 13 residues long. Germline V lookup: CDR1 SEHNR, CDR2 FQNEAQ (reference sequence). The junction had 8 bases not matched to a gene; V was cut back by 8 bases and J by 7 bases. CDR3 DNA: TGTGCCAGCCTGGGACAGGGGTTAAGGGAGCAGTACTTC. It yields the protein CASLGQGLREQYF.

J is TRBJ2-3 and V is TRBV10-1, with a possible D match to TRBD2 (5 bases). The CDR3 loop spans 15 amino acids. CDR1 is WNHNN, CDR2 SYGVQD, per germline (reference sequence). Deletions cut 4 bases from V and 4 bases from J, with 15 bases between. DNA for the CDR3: TGCGCCAGCAGTGGTGCCGGGGTAGGGCCAGATACGCAGTATTTT. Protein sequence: CASSGAGVGPDTQYF.

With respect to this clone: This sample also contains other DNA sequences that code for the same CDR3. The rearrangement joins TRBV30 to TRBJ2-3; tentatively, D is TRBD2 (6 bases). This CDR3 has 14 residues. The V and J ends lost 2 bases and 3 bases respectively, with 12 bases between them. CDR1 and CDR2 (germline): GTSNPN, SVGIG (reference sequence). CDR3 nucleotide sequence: TGTGCCTGGAGTAACCTAGGAGGGACAGATACGCAGTATTTT. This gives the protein CAWSNLGGTDTQYF.

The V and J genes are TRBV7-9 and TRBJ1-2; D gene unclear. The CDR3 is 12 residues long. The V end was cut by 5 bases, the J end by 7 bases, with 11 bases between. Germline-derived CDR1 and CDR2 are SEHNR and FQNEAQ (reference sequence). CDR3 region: CASSLIDAGYTF. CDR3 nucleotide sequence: TGTGCCAGCAGCCTGATAGACGCTGGCTACACCTTC.

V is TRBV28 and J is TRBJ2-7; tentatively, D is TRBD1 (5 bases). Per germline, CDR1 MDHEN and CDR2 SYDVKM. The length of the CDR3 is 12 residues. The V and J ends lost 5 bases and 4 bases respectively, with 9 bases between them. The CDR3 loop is CASSKGVYEQYF. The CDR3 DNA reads TGTGCCAGCAGTAAAGGGGTGTACGAGCAGTACTTC.

CDR3 residues: CAITQTPATYNEQFF. The CDR3 nucleotides read TGTGCCATCACCCAGACTCCCGCCACCTACAATGAGCAGTTCTTC. The chain is built from TRBV10-3 and TRBJ2-1; D is undetermined. The CDR3 runs to 15 residues. Deletions cut 7 bases from V and 2 bases from J, with 15 bases between. Germline values: CDR1 ENHRY, CDR2 SYGVKD.

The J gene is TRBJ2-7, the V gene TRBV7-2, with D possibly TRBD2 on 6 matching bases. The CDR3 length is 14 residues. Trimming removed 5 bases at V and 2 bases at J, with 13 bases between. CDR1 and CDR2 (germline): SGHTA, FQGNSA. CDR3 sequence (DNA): TGTGCCAGCAGCCGCGGCGGGAAGACCTACGAGCAGTACTTC. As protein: CASSRGGKTYEQYF.

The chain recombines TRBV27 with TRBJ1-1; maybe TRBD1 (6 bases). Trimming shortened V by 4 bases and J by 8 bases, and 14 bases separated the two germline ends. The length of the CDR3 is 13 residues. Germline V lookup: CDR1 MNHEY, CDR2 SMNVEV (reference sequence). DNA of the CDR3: TGTGCCAGCAGTTGGGGGGCGCTGGGGGAAGCTTTCTTT. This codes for CASSWGALGEAFF.